This passage covers 18 T cell receptor beta chains from one sample sequenced in a study of T cell responses to AZD1222 COVID-19 vaccine. Produced via immunoSEQ multiplex PCR; TCRdb's table is partial and in-frame only. The sample carries 140,000 to 150,000 clones, roughly 91% recorded once. The sequenced sample was peripheral blood, obtained on day 0 of AZD1222 vaccination. All receptors come from an adult in good health.

The chain is built from TRBV24-1 and TRBJ2-7; 10 bases match TRBD1. Germline CDR1 and CDR2: KGHDR and SFDVKD. The V gene end was trimmed by 8 bases and the J gene end by 3 bases; junction bases not matched to a gene: 6. This CDR3 has 14 residues. The CDR3 coding sequence is TGTGCCACCATCAGGACAGGGGGAGGCTACGAGCAGTACTTC. Translating it yields CATIRTGGGYEQYF.

The chain combines TRBV19 with TRBJ1-1, with a possible D match to TRBD1 (6 bases). This CDR3 region has 13 residues. Per germline, CDR1 LNHDA and CDR2 SQIVND (reference sequence). Trimming stripped 4 bases from V and 7 bases from J, with 13 bases between. CDR3 amino acids: CASSTGDWIEAFF. The CDR3 DNA sequence: TGTGCCAGTAGTACAGGGGACTGGATTGAAGCTTTCTTT. Full variable domain (outside the CDR3, taken from reference TRBV19 and TRBJ1-1): DGGITQSPKYLFRKEGQNVTLSCEQNLNHDAMYWYRQDPGQGLRLIYYSQIVNDFQKGDIAEGYSVSREKKESFPLTVTSAQKNPTAFYLCASSTGDWIEAFFGQGTRLTVV.

The chain has TRBV5-1 and TRBJ1-2; D gene unclear. Trimming left V 2 bases short and J 4 bases short, with 15 bases between. CDR3 length equals 15 residues. The V gene's germline CDR1 is SGHRS and CDR2 YFSETQ. The CDR3 DNA sequence: TGCGCCAGCAGCTTCGGCTGGGAGGGTCGCTATGGCTACACCTTC. Residues: CASSFGWEGRYGYTF.

The V call is TRBV19, the J call TRBJ2-1, with D uncertain. Germline-derived CDR1 and CDR2 are LNHDA and SQIVND (reference sequence). The germline V and J ends were trimmed by 3 bases and 4 bases, with 10 bases remaining between them. The CDR3 covers 14 residues. The CDR3 reads CASSIYGSYNEQFF. Written as DNA, the CDR3 is TGTGCCAGTAGTATTTACGGGTCGTACAATGAGCAGTTCTTC.

Details on this clone: The same CDR3 can be traced to other DNA sequences in this sample. The J gene is TRBJ1-1, the V gene TRBV6-5, with 7 positions matching TRBD1. CDR3 length: 14 amino acids. V was pared by 0 bases and J by 4 bases, with 2 bases of the junction left unmatched. Germline V lookup: CDR1 MNHEY, CDR2 SVGAGI. The CDR3 loop reads CASSYSEGATEAFF. Written as DNA, the CDR3 is TGTGCCAGCAGTTACTCGGAGGGGGCCACTGAAGCTTTCTTT.

The chain uses TRBV10-2 and TRBJ2-1, with 8 nucleotides matching TRBD2. The germline V gene encodes CDR1 WSHSY and CDR2 SAAADI. J was trimmed by 8 bases and V by 7 bases; bases with no gene match: 10. The CDR3 sequence is 14 residues long. The CDR3 coding sequence is TGCGCCAGCACCGGGGGGGCGAAGTTACATGAGCAGTTCTTC. This translates into CASTGGAKLHEQFF.

A single count supports this clone. V and J are TRBV6-1 and TRBJ1-4, with D tentatively TRBD1 (5 bases). The ends were cut back, 4 bases at V and 4 bases at J, with 16 bases in the middle. This CDR3 comprises 16 residues. Per germline, CDR1 MNHNS and CDR2 SASEGT. The DNA of the CDR3 is TGTGCCAGCAGTGGGGGGTTCGGACAAGTTAATGAAAAACTGTTTTTT. It yields the protein CASSGGFGQVNEKLFF.

In nucleotides, the CDR3 is TGTGCCAGCAGCACCAGACAGGGTGGGTCTGGAAACACCATATATTTT. It is translated as CASSTRQGGSGNTIYF. The J gene is TRBJ1-3, the V gene TRBV7-8, with 7 bases matching TRBD1. Per the germline V gene, CDR1 is SGHVS and CDR2 is FQNEAQ. The CDR3 covers 16 residues. With V trimmed by 5 bases and J by 1 base, 8 bases remained unmatched.

This clone was seen just once. V is TRBV2 and J is TRBJ1-6, with 9 bases that match TRBD1. Germline V CDR1 and CDR2: SNHLY, FYNNEI. This CDR3 region has 16 residues. V lost 4 bases and J lost 8; bases outside the gene matches: 9. CDR3 in DNA: TGTGCCAGCAGTGGGGACAGGGTAAAAGGTGATTCACCCCTCCACTTT. Translating it yields CASSGDRVKGDSPLHF.

The chain's CDR3 is CASSKIGQMGGYTF. In DNA, the CDR3 is TGTGCCAGCAGCAAGATAGGACAGATGGGCGGCTACACCTTC. The chain is built from TRBV14 and TRBJ1-2; D perhaps matches TRBD1 (6 bases). The CDR3 runs to 14 residues. The V gene lost 5 bases and the J gene lost 8 bases, with 18 bases spanning the gap. CDR1 and CDR2 (germline): SGHDN, FVKESK.

This chain uses TRBV30 with TRBJ2-2, with TRBD2 matching over 7 bases. V shed 2 bases, J shed 4 bases, and the junction held 4 bases outside the gene matches. This CDR3 is 14 amino acids long. Germline V gene data show CDR1 as GTSNPN and CDR2 as SVGIG (reference sequence). CDR3: CAWSLAGVTGELFF. The CDR3 nucleotides are TGTGCCTGGAGTTTGGCGGGAGTCACCGGGGAGCTGTTTTTT.

CDR3 residues: CASSLGENSPLHF. The CDR3 region has the DNA TGTGCCAGCAGCTTAGGGGAAAATTCACCCCTCCACTTT. The gene calls are TRBV7-6 and TRBJ1-6; D not certain. The germline CDR1 and CDR2 sequences are SGHVS and FNYEAQ. The V and J ends lost 1 base and 7 bases respectively, with 5 bases between them. The CDR3 loop spans 13 amino acids.

The rearrangement links TRBV7-9 to TRBJ2-7; 7 positions match TRBD1. The germline gives CDR1 SEHNR, CDR2 FQNEAQ (reference sequence). This CDR3 region has 16 residues. The V segment lost 5 bases and the J segment 3 bases; nucleotides outside the gene matches: 13. This CDR3 is CASSLGWGQQNYEQYF. DNA of the CDR3: TGTGCCAGCAGCCTGGGTTGGGGACAGCAAAACTACGAGCAGTACTTC.

This clone was observed a single time. This sequence joins TRBV5-1 and TRBJ2-3; a weak D match, TRBD1 (5 bases). V lost 0 bases, J lost 6 bases, and 11 bases lay in between. Germline V lookup: CDR1 SGHRS, CDR2 YFSETQ. The CDR3 sequence is 14 residues long. For the CDR3, the DNA is TGCGCCAGCAGCTTGGTAGGGGCGCCGGATACGCAGTATTTT. It codes for CASSLVGAPDTQYF.

J is TRBJ1-1 and V is TRBV5-6, with a tentative D call TRBD1 (5 bases). Germline lookup yields CDR1 SGHDT and CDR2 YYEEEE. The V end lost 2 bases, the J end lost 1 base, and 6 bases lay between the germline ends. The CDR3 extends over 13 amino acids. For the CDR3, the DNA is TGTGCCAGCAGCTTTGGGGGGAACACTGAAGCTTTCTTT. It encodes CASSFGGNTEAFF.

V gene TRBV30 combines with J gene TRBJ1-2, with 7 bases identical to TRBD1. Germline trimming cut 2 bases from V and 8 bases from J; bases unmatched to any gene: 8. The length of the CDR3 is 13 residues. Germline loops: CDR1 GTSNPN, CDR2 SVGIG (reference sequence). CDR3: CAWSSGDSGGYTF. The CDR3, as DNA: TGTGCCTGGAGTTCGGGGGACAGCGGGGGCTACACCTTC.

This clone appeared a single time. This chain links TRBV6-5 with TRBJ2-1; 7 bases agree with TRBD2. V was clipped by 11 bases and J by 12 bases; unmatched bases: 7. The CDR3 consists of 10 residues. The germline gives CDR1 MNHEY, CDR2 SVGAGI. In DNA, the CDR3 is TGTGCCTCCGGGGGGAAGGGGCAGTTCTTC. Translation: CASGGKGQFF.

V usage is TRBV4-2 and J usage is TRBJ2-3, with D perhaps TRBD2 (6 bases). Trimming pared 4 bases from V and 2 bases from J, leaving 13 bases between. Germline V gives CDR1 LGHNA, CDR2 YNFKEQ. The CDR3 is made up of 15 amino acids. CDR3 in DNA: TGTGCCAGCAGCCCCCGGGACTCTGTCACAGATACGCAGTATTTT. Amino acids: CASSPRDSVTDTQYF.